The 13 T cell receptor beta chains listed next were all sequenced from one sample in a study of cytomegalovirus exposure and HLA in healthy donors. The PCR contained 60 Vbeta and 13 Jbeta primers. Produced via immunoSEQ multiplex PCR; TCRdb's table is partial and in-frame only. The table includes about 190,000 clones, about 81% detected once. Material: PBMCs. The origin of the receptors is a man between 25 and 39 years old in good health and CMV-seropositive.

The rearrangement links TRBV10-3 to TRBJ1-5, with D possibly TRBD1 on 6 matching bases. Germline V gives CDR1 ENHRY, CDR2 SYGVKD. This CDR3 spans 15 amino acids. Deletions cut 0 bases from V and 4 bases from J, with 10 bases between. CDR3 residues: CAISESAGVNQPQHF. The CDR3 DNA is TGTGCCATCAGTGAGTCGGCAGGGGTGAATCAGCCCCAGCATTTT.

The CDR3 DNA is TGTGCCAGTAGTATAGGACAGGGGTCTGAAGCTTTCTTT. Translation: CASSIGQGSEAFF. The chain links TRBV19 to TRBJ1-1; 8 bases match TRBD1. Germline assignment: CDR1 LNHDA and CDR2 SQIVND (reference sequence). The junction had 1 base not matched to a gene; V was cut back by 1 base and J by 6 bases. The CDR3 is made up of 13 amino acids. Complete variable domain (other parts from reference TRBV19 and TRBJ1-1): DGGITQSPKYLFRKEGQNVTLSCEQNLNHDAMYWYRQDPGQGLRLIYYSQIVNDFQKGDIAEGYSVSREKKESFPLTVTSAQKNPTAFYLCASSIGQGSEAFFGQGTRLTVV.

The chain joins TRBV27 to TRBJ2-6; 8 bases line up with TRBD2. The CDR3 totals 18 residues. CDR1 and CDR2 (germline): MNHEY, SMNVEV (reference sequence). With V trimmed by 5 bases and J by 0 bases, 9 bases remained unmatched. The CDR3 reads CASSDGGASPSGANVLTF. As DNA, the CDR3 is TGTGCCAGCAGTGACGGGGGGGCCTCCCCCTCTGGGGCCAACGTCCTGACTTTC. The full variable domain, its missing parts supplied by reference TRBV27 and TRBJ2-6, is EAQVTQNPRYLITVTGKKLTVTCSQNMNHEYMSWYRQDPGLGLRQIYYSMNVEVTDKGDVPEGYKVSRKEKRNFPLILESPSPNQTSLYFCASSDGGASPSGANVLTFGAGSRLTVL.

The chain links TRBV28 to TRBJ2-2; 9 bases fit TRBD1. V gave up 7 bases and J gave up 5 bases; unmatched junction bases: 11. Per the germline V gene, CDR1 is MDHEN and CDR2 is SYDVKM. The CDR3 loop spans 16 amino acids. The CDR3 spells CASNNHGQGSTGELFF. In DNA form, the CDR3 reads TGTGCCAGCAACAATCATGGACAGGGGTCTACCGGGGAGCTGTTTTTT.

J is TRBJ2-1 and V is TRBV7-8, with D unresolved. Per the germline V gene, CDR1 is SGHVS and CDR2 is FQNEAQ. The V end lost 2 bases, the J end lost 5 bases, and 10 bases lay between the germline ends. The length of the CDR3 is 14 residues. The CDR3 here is CASSLLADNNEQFF. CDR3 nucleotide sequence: TGTGCCAGCAGCTTATTGGCAGATAACAATGAGCAGTTCTTC.

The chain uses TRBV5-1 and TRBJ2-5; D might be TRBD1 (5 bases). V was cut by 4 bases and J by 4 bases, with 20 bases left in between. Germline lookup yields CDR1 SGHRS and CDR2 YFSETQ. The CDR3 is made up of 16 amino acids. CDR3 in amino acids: CASSRGPIDSLETQYF. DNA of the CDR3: TGCGCCAGCAGCAGGGGCCCAATTGACAGCTTAGAGACCCAGTACTTC.

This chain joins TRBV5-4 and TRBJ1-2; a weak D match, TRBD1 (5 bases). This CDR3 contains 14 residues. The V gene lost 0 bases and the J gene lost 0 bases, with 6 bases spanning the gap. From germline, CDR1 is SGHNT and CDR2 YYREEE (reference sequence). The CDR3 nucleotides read TGTGCCAGCAGCTTGGACAGGACTAACTATGGCTACACCTTC. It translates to CASSLDRTNYGYTF.

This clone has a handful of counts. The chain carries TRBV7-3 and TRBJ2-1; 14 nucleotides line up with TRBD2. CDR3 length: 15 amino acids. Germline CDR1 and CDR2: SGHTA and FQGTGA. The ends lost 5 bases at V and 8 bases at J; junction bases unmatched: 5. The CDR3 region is CASSLGLAGADEQFF. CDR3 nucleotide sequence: TGTGCCAGCAGCCTGGGACTAGCGGGGGCCGATGAGCAGTTCTTC.

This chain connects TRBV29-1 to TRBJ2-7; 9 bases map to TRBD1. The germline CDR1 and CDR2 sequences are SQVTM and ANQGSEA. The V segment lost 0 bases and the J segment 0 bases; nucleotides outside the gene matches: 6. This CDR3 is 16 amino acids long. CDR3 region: CSVEDHGGQGSYEQYF. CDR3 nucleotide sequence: TGCAGCGTTGAAGATCACGGGGGACAGGGCTCCTACGAGCAGTACTTC.

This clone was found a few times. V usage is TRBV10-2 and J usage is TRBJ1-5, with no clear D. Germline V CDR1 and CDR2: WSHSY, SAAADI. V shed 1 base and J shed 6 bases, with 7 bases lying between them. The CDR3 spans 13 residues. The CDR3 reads CASSELVGQPQHF. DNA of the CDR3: TGCGCCAGCAGTGAGTTGGTCGGTCAGCCCCAGCATTTT.

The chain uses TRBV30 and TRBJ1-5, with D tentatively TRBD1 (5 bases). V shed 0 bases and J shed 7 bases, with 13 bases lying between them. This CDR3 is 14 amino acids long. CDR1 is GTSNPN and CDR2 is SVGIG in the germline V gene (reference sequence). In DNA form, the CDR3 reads TGTGCCTGGAGTGTGGGGCAGTTTAAGCAGCCCCAGCATTTT. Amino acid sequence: CAWSVGQFKQPQHF. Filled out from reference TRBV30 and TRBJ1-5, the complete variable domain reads SQTIHQWPATLVQPVGSPLSLECTVEGTSNPNLYWYRQAAGRGLQLLFYSVGIGQISSEVPQNLSASRPQDRQFILSSKKLLLSDSGFYLCAWSVGQFKQPQHFGDGTRLSIL.

The CDR3 reads CASSTIAGGETQYF. CDR3 DNA: TGTGCCAGCAGTACCATAGCGGGGGGTGAGACCCAGTACTTC. The chain uses TRBV6-5 and TRBJ2-5; TRBD2 matches 10 bases. The J segment lost 5 bases and the V segment lost 5 bases, leaving 5 bases of the junction unmatched. From germline, CDR1 is MNHEY and CDR2 SVGAGI. The CDR3 runs to 14 residues.

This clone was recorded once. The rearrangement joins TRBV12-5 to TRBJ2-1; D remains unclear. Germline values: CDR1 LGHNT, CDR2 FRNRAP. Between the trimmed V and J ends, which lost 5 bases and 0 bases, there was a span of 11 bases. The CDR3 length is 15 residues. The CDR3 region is CASGPAASSYNEQFF. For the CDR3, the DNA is TGTGCTAGTGGTCCGGCGGCGAGCTCCTACAATGAGCAGTTCTTC.